This is a list of T cell receptor beta chains from one sample in a study of T cell responses to AZD1222 COVID-19 vaccine. The protocol was immunoSEQ multiplex PCR, while the TCRdb copy is restricted to in-frame clones and leaves out a portion. Of about 130,000 clones listed, roughly 87% are singletons. The sample was peripheral blood, taken on day 0 of AZD1222 vaccination. Every receptor here comes from an adult in good health. Both conserved end residues are part of each CDR3. D genes are given only for firm matches. Some rows mark clone size as missing; the rest say once, few, many or name a class of expanded clone.

cdr3_nt cdr3_aa j_call clone_size v_call d_call
TGTGCCATCAGTGAGTCAGCCTACGAGCAGTACTTC CAISESAYEQYF TRBJ2-7 - TRBV10-3 -
TGTGCCAGTAGTGCTACGGCGGGCTCTCTCACAGATACGCAGTATTTT CASSATAGSLTDTQYF TRBJ2-3 - TRBV19 -
TGCGCCAGCAGCCAAGACAGCGAACAGGTGAATTCACCCCTCCACTTT CASSQDSEQVNSPLHF TRBJ1-6 - TRBV4-1 -
TGTGCCAGCAGCTTTGGAGAGAACACCGGGGAGCTGTTTTTT CASSFGENTGELFF TRBJ2-2 - TRBV7-3 -
TGTGCCAGTAGTATGTGGGGGCGCGAGGAAAAACTGTTTTTT CASSMWGREEKLFF TRBJ1-4 - TRBV19 -
TGTGCCTGGAGTGTACGGACACTGACGGGGACTGAAGCTTTCTTT CAWSVRTLTGTEAFF TRBJ1-1 - TRBV30 -
TGCGCCAGCAGCTTGGCGGGCTCAACTAATGAAAAACTGTTTTTT CASSLAGSTNEKLFF TRBJ1-4 - TRBV5-1 -
TGTGCCAGCAGTGCCGGGACACCCGGAATCAATGAGCAGTTCTTC CASSAGTPGINEQFF TRBJ2-1 - TRBV6-4 -
TGTGCCAGCAGCCACACCCCTAGGGTGAGTGGTGTTCGACACTACGAGCAGTACTTC CASSHTPRVSGVRHYEQYF TRBJ2-7 - TRBV6-2/TRBV6-3 -
TGTGCCAGCTCAGGGATGGAGGGAAACACCATATATTTT CASSGMEGNTIYF TRBJ1-3 - TRBV18 -
TGTGCCACCAGCAACGAGGTGGGGGACGAGCAGTACTTC CATSNEVGDEQYF TRBJ2-7 - TRBV15 -
TGTGCCAGCACCTCGGGCGGGGCGGCCAAAAACATTCAGTACTTC CASTSGGAAKNIQYF TRBJ2-4 - TRBV28 -
TGTGCCAGCAGCCTAATCGGACTGAACTACGAGCAGTACTTC CASSLIGLNYEQYF TRBJ2-7 - TRBV6-5 -
TGTGCCAGCAGCCCGGGGGGTGGGAGTGAAAAACTGTTTTTT CASSPGGGSEKLFF TRBJ1-4 - TRBV3-1/TRBV3-2 -
TGTGCCAGCAGCTTGACAGGTCTGATTGGCTACACCTTC CASSLTGLIGYTF TRBJ1-2 - TRBV5-8 -
TGTGCCAGCAGCGGGACTAGCGGGGGGCCTGGCTACTCCTACGAGCAGTACTTC CASSGTSGGPGYSYEQYF TRBJ2-7 - TRBV28 TRBD2
TGTGCCAGCAGCTTGGAGGGACAGCTAAACAATGAGCAGTTCTTC CASSLEGQLNNEQFF TRBJ2-1 - TRBV5-4 TRBD1
TGCGCCAGCAGCCCCCAGGGCGCAGGCTACGAGCAGTACTTC CASSPQGAGYEQYF TRBJ2-7 - TRBV5-1 -
TGTGCCAGCAGCCCGACTAGCGGGGGTGAGCAGTTCTTC CASSPTSGGEQFF TRBJ2-1 - TRBV7-7 TRBD2
TGTGCCAGCAGCGCCCTTGACAGGGGTTATAATTCACCCCTCCACTTT CASSALDRGYNSPLHF TRBJ1-6 - TRBV5-6 TRBD1
TGCGCCAGCAGCCCGGTGGTTAGGGGCGAGTCCCAGCATTTT CASSPVVRGESQHF TRBJ1-5 - TRBV4-3 -
TGCGCCAGCAGCGAGTGGACAGCAGAATACAACTATGGCTACACCTTC CASSEWTAEYNYGYTF TRBJ1-2 medium-sized TRBV5-1 -
TGTGCCAGCAGCTTGGTAGGCAGGGGGGCTAACAATGAGCAGTTCTTC CASSLVGRGANNEQFF TRBJ2-1 - TRBV5-4 -
TGTGCCAGCAGCGCTACTGCGGGGGGTGGCACCGGGGAGCTGTTTTTT CASSATAGGGTGELFF TRBJ2-2 - TRBV9 TRBD2
TGTGCCACCAGTGATGGGACGGTCTATAATTCACCCCTCCACTTT CATSDGTVYNSPLHF TRBJ1-6 - TRBV24-1 -
TGTGCCAGTAGCGGGATGTCGTCCTACAATGAGCAGTTCTTC CASSGMSSYNEQFF TRBJ2-1 - TRBV9 TRBD2
TGTGCCAGCAGTTCGTACAGGGCCTACGAGCAGTACTTC CASSSYRAYEQYF TRBJ2-7 - TRBV12-3/TRBV12-4 -
TGTGCCACCAGCGGGGGACAGGGTCTCGGCGAGCAGTACTTC CATSGGQGLGEQYF TRBJ2-7 - TRBV15 TRBD1
TGTGCCAGCAGCTCGCTCCGGGGGGGAAGCACAGATACGCAGTATTTT CASSSLRGGSTDTQYF TRBJ2-3 few TRBV7-9 TRBD2
TGTGCCAGCAGTTACGGGGGGCAGGGATACACTGAAGCTTTCTTT CASSYGGQGYTEAFF TRBJ1-1 - TRBV6-2/TRBV6-3 -
TGTGCCAGCAGCCTGCGAGGGGAGCAGTACTTC CASSLRGEQYF TRBJ2-7 few TRBV12-3/TRBV12-4 -
TGTGCCAGCAGCTTAGATCCAGGGGGCTCTTTTGAAGCTTTCTTT CASSLDPGGSFEAFF TRBJ1-1 - TRBV13 TRBD1
TGTGCCTGGAGTGTCGGCGGGGGAGGGTCAGATACGCAGTATTTT CAWSVGGGGSDTQYF TRBJ2-3 - TRBV30 TRBD2
TGTGCCAGCAGCTTAATTTCCACTGAAGCTTTCTTT CASSLISTEAFF TRBJ1-1 - TRBV13 -
TGTGCCAGCAGTCCCGGAGAGTATAATTCACCCCTCCACTTT CASSPGEYNSPLHF TRBJ1-6 - TRBV14 -